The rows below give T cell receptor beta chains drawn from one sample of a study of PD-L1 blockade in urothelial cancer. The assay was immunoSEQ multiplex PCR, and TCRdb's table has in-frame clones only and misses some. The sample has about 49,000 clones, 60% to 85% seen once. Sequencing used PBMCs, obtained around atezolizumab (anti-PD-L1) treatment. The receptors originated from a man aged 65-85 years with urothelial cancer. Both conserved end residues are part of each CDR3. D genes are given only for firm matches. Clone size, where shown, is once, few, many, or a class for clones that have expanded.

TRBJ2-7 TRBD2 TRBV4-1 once TGCGCCAGCAGCCCCCGGGGACTAGCGGCCTATGGCGGGCAGTACTTC CASSPRGLAAYGGQYF
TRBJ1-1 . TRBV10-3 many TGTGCCATCAGTGAGCTGACAAGCACTGAAGCTTTCTTT CAISELTSTEAFF
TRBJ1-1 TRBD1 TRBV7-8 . TGTGCCAGCAGCACAGGGGAACAGGGGCTGAACACTGAAGCTTTCTTT CASSTGEQGLNTEAFF
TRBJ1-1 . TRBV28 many TGTGCCAGCAGTTTATCCAGGGCTCGGACTTTCTTT CASSLSRARTFF
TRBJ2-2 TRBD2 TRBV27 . TGTGCCAGCAGTCCCCGGACTAGCGGGACCGGGGAGCTGTTTTTT CASSPRTSGTGELFF
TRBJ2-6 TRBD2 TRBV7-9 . TGTGCCAGCAGCTTAGGGGCGGGAGGTGGTTCCGGGGCCAACGTCCTGACTTTC CASSLGAGGGSGANVLTF
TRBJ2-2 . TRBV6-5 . TGTGCCAGCAGGGGGCTTAGCAGCGGGGAGCTGTTTTTT CASRGLSSGELFF
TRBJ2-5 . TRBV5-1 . TGCGCCAGCAGCTTGTATGGCAGGGCAGAGACCCAGTACTTC CASSLYGRAETQYF
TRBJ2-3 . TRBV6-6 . TGTGCCAGCAGGGATCTAGGATCGGATACGCAGTATTTT CASRDLGSDTQYF
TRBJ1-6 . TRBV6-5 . TGTGCCAGCAGAGACGGGGGACATTCACCCCTCCACTTT CASRDGGHSPLHF
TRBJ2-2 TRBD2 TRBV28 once TGTGCCAGCAGTTTTTCTAGCGGACACACCGGGGAGCTGTTTTTT CASSFSSGHTGELFF
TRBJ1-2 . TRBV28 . TGTGCCAGCAGTTTCGGCAGGGCCCGCTTTGGGTATGGCTACACCTTC CASSFGRARFGYGYTF
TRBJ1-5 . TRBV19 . TGTGCCAGTAGTGGCGACAGGTCTGCGTTTAATCAGCCCCAGCATTTT CASSGDRSAFNQPQHF
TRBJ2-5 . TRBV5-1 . TGCGCCAGCAGCTTGGGGACTGATTTTAAACAAGAGACCCAGTACTTC CASSLGTDFKQETQYF
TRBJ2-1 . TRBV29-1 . . CSVGTGTFF
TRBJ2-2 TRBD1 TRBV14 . TGTGCCAGCACCCGAACAGGGGACAGGGCCGGGGAGCTGTTTTTT CASTRTGDRAGELFF
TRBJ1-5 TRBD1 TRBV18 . TGTGCCAGCTCACCACTCTCCCGGGACAGGGGGGGTCAGCCCCAGCATTTT CASSPLSRDRGGQPQHF
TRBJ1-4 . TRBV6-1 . TGTGCCAGCAGTCGTCCGGACACTCCCCGGGAAAAACTGTTTTTT CASSRPDTPREKLFF
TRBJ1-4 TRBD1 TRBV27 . TGTGCCAGCAGTTTAATGGGGACAGCTAATGAAAAACTGTTTTTT CASSLMGTANEKLFF
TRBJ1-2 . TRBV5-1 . TGCGCCAGCCGGGTGGGGGCCTATGGCTACACCTTC CASRVGAYGYTF
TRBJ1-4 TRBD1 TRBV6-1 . TGTGCCAGCAGTGAGGGAGGGACAGGGGGCTTGGCTAATGAAAAACTGTTTTTT CASSEGGTGGLANEKLFF
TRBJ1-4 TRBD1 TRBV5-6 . TGTGCCAGCAGCTTCCTAGGACAGGGAGAAGAAGAAAAACTGTTTTTT CASSFLGQGEEEKLFF
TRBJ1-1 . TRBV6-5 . TGTGCCAGCAGTTATAGGCAGCTGGCGGTGACTGAAGCTTTCTTT CASSYRQLAVTEAFF
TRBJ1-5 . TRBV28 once TGTGCCAGCAGGCGCGGTCGCCAGCCCCAGCATTTT CASRRGRQPQHF
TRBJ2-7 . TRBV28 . TGTGCCAGCAGACCAGACTCCTACGAGCAGTACTTC CASRPDSYEQYF
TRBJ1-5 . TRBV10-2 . TGCGCCAGCAGTCGCAGTTCTCTCAGCAATCAGCCCCAGCATTTT CASSRSSLSNQPQHF
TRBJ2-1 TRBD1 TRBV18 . TGTGCCAGCTCACCGGGACAGGGCCCTTACAATGAGCAGTTCTTC CASSPGQGPYNEQFF
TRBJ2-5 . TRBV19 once TGTGCCAGTAGTACGAGCGGGCTAGAGACCCAGTACTTC CASSTSGLETQYF
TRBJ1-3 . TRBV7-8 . TGTGCCAGCAGCCCTCAGGTGGTTCACTCTGGAAACACCATATATTTT CASSPQVVHSGNTIYF
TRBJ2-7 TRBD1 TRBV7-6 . TGTGCCAGCAGCTTAGCGAACAGGGGGCACGAGCAGTACTTC CASSLANRGHEQYF
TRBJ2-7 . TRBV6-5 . TGTGCCAGCAGTTACCTAGGCGAGCAGTACTTC CASSYLGEQYF
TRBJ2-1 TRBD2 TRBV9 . TGTGCCAGCAGCTTCACTCAGGGACTAGCGGGCTCCTACAATGAGCAGTTCTTC CASSFTQGLAGSYNEQFF
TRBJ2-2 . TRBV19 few TGTGCCAGTAGTATAGCTGCCAGGGTAACCGGGGAGCTGTTTTTT CASSIAARVTGELFF
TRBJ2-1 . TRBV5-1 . TGCGCCAGCAGGCCCCGGGGGAGCTCCTACAATGAGCAGTTCTTC CASRPRGSSYNEQFF
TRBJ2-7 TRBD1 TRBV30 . TGTGCCTGGGTCCGGACAGGAATCTCCTACGAGCAGTACTTC CAWVRTGISYEQYF
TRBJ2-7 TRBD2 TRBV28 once TGTGCCAGCGTAACAGGCGGGGGGTCCTACGAGCAGTACTTC CASVTGGGSYEQYF
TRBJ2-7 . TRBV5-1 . TGCGCCAGCAGCTTGGGACTAGGTGGGTACGAGCAGTACTTC CASSLGLGGYEQYF
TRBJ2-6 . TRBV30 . TGTGCCTCACCACAGGTCTCTGGGGCCAACGTCCTGACTTTC CASPQVSGANVLTF
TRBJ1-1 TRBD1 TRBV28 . TGTGCCAGCAGTCTGGGGACAGGGGGCGGGGAGAACACTGAAGCTTTCTTT CASSLGTGGGENTEAFF
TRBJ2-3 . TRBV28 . TGTGCCAGCAGACAGGTCCTCACAGATACGCAGTATTTT CASRQVLTDTQYF
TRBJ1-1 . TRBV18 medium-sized TGTGCCAGCTCACCCTCCTCCCCAAGTCAGGGTAGGCCTGAAGCTTTCTTT CASSPSSPSQGRPEAFF
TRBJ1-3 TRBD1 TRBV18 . TGTGCCAGCTCACCCTTCGACAGGGAAGCTGGAAACACCATATATTTT CASSPFDREAGNTIYF
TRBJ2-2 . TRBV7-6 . TGTGCCAGCAGCCCTACGAGGACCGGGGAGCTGTTTTTT CASSPTRTGELFF
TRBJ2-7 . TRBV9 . TGTGCCAGCAGCCCCCGGGTTACTAGCATATACGAGCAGTACTTC CASSPRVTSIYEQYF
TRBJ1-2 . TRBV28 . TGTGCCAGCAGTTTACTAGACGATGGCTACACCTTC CASSLLDDGYTF
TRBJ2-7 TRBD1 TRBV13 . TGTGCCAGCAGCTTAGAGGGACAGGCGTCTACGGAGCAGTACTTC CASSLEGQASTEQYF
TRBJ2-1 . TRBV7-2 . TGTGCCAGCAGCTTCCAACTAGTGGGCAACAATGAGCAGTTCTTC CASSFQLVGNNEQFF
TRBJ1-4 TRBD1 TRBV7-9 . TGTGCCAGCAGCGAGACAGGGTCTAATGAAAAACTGTTTTTT CASSETGSNEKLFF
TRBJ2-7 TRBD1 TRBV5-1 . TGCGCCAGCAGCCAGGGACAGGGCCCCTACGAGCAGTACTTC CASSQGQGPYEQYF